This TCR beta chain was obtained from a study of blood T cell repertoires in COVID-19. Across the study: T cells, B-cell-depleted T cells, or PBMCs supplied cDNA or gDNA.

Authors' processing steps: Reference gene primer amplification in the assay estimated nucleated cell counts. Method: immunoSEQ multiplex PCR; TCRdb's copy keeps in-frame clones and lacks some. V, J and clone size derive from that table, while D and trimming were established from the DNA sequence. The top ten hold 6.5% to 9.5% of the sample, which has approximately 130,000 clones, around 77% seen once. With V trimmed by 4 bases and J by 4 bases, 10 bases remained unmatched. Germline V gene data show CDR1 as MDHEN and CDR2 as SYDVKM. The CDR3 extends over 17 amino acids. Sequenced: peripheral blood. The chain recombines TRBV28 with TRBJ1-5; 10 nucleotides match TRBD1. This TCR derives from a human donor in a cohort sampled during active COVID-19. CDR3 loop: CASSYRTGGIGNQPQHF. Here the CDR3 DNA reads TGTGCCAGCAGTTATCGGACAGGGGGAATTGGTAATCAGCCCCAGCATTTT. Full variable domain (remainder filled in from reference TRBV28 and TRBJ1-5): DVKVTQSSRYLVKRTGEKVFLECVQDMDHENMFWYRQDPGLGLRLIYFSYDVKMKEKGDIPEGYSVSREKKERFSLILESASTNQTSMYLCASSYRTGGIGNQPQHFGDGTRLSIL.